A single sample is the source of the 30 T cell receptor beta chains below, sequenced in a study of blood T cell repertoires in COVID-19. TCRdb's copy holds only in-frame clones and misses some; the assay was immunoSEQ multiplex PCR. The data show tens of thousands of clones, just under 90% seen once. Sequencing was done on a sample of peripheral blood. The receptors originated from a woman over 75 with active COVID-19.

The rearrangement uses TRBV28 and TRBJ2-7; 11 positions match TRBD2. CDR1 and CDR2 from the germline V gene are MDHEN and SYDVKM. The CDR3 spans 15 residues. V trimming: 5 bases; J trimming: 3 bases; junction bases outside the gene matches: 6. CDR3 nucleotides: TGTGCCAGCAGTCAAACTAGCGGGGGTTACTACGAGCAGTACTTC. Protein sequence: CASSQTSGGYYEQYF.

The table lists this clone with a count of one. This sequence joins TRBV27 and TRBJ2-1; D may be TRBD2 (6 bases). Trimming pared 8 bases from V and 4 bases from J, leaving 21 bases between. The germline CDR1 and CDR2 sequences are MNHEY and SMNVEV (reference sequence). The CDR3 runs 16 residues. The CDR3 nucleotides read TGTGCCAGCTCCTCAACGGGCGGGATGGAGTACAATGAGCAGTTCTTC. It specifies CASSSTGGMEYNEQFF.

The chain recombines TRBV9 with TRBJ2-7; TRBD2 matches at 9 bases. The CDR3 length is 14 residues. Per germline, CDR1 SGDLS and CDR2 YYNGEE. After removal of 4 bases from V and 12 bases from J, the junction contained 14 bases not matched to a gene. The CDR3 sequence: CASSPGTSSYSPYF. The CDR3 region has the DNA TGTGCCAGCAGCCCAGGGACTAGCTCGTATTCGCCGTACTTC. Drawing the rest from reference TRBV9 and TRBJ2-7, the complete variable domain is DSGVTQTPKHLITATGQRVTLRCSPRSGDLSVYWYQQSLDQGLQFLIQYYNGEERAKGNILERFSAQQFPDLHSELNLSSLELGDSALYFCASSPGTSSYSPYFGPGTRLTVT.

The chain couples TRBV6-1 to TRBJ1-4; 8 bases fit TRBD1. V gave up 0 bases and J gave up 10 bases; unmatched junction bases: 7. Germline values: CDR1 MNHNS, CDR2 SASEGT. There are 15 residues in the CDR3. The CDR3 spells CASSEARQGAGKLFF. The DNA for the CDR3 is TGTGCCAGCAGTGAAGCGAGGCAGGGGGCGGGAAAACTGTTTTTT.

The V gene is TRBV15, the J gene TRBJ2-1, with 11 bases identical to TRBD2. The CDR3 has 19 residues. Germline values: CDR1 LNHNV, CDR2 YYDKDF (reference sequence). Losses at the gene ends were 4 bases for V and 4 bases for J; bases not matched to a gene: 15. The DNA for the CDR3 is TGTGCCACCAGCACTCTCACCGGGACTAGCGGTTATATTTACAATGAGCAGTTCTTC. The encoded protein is CATSTLTGTSGYIYNEQFF.

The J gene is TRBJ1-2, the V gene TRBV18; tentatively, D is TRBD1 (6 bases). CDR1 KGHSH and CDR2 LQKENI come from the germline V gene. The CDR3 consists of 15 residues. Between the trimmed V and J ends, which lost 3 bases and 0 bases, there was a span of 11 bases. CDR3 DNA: TGTGCCAGCTCACCCCCCGGGACAACTAACTATGGCTACACCTTC. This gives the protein CASSPPGTTNYGYTF.

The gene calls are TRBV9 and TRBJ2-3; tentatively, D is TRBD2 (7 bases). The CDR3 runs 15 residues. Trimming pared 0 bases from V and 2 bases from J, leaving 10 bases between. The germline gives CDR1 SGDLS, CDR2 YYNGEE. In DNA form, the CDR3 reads TGTGCCAGCAGCGTAGACGGGGGGCCCACAGATACGCAGTATTTT. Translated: CASSVDGGPTDTQYF. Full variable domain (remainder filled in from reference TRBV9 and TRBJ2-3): DSGVTQTPKHLITATGQRVTLRCSPRSGDLSVYWYQQSLDQGLQFLIQYYNGEERAKGNILERFSAQQFPDLHSELNLSSLELGDSALYFCASSVDGGPTDTQYFGPGTRLTVL.

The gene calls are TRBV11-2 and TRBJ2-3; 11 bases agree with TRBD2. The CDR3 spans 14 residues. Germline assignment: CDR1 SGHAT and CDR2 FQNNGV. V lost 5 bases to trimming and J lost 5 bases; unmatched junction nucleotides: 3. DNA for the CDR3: TGTGCCAGCAGCCTCGGACTAGCGGGAGATACGCAGTATTTT. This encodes CASSLGLAGDTQYF. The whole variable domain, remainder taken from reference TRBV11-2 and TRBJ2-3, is EAGVAQSPRYKIIEKRQSVAFWCNPISGHATLYWYQQILGQGPKLLIQFQNNGVVDDSQLPKDRFSAERLKGVDSTLKIQPAKLEDSAVYLCASSLGLAGDTQYFGPGTRLTVL.

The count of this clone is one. The CDR3, as DNA: TGTGCCAGCAGCCAGGGAATAGCGGGAGATACGCAGTATTTT. As protein: CASSQGIAGDTQYF. This sequence joins TRBV3-1 (or the pseudogene TRBV3-2) and TRBJ2-3; 7 positions match TRBD2. The J segment lost 5 bases and the V segment lost 3 bases, leaving 5 bases of the junction unmatched. The CDR3 totals 14 residues. Germline V gives CDR1 LGHDT, CDR2 YNNKEL (reference sequence).

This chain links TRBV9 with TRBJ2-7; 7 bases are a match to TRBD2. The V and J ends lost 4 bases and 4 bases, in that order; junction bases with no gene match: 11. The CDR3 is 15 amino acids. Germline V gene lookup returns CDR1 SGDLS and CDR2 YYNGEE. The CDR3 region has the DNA TGTGCCAGCAGCCTAAGGTGGGAGGGCGAGTACGAGCAGTACTTC. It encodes CASSLRWEGEYEQYF.

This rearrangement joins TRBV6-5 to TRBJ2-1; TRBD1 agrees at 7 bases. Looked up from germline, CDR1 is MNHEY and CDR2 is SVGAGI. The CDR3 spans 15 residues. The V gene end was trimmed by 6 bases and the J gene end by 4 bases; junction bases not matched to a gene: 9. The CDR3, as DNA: TGTGCCAGCAGCCAGAGACAGGGTCGGTACAATGAGCAGTTCTTC. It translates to CASSQRQGRYNEQFF.

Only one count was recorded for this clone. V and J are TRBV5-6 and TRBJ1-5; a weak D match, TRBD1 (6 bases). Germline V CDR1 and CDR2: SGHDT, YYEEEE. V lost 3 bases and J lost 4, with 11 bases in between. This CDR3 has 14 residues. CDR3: CASSSDRINQPQHF. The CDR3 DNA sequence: TGTGCCAGCAGCTCAGACAGGATTAATCAGCCCCAGCATTTT.

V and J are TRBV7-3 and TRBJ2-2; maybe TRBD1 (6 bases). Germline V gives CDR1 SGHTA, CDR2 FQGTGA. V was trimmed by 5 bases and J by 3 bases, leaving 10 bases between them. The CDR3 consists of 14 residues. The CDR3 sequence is CASSPNRDTGELFF. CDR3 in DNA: TGTGCCAGCAGCCCTAACAGGGACACCGGGGAGCTGTTTTTT. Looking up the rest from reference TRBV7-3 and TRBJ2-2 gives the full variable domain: GAGVSQTPSNKVTEKGKYVELRCDPISGHTALYWYRQSLGQGPEFLIYFQGTGAADDSGLPNDRFFAVRPEGSVSTLKIQRTERGDSAVYLCASSPNRDTGELFFGEGSRLTVL.

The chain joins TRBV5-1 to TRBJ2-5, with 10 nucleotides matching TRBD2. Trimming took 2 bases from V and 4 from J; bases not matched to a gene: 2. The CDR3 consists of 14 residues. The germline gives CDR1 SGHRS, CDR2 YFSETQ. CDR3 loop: CASSLAGGLETQYF. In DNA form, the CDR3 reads TGCGCCAGCAGCTTAGCGGGAGGGCTAGAGACCCAGTACTTC.

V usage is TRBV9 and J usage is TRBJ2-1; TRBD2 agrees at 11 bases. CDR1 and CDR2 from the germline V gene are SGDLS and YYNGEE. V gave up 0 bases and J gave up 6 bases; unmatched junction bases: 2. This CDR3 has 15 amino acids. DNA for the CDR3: TGTGCCAGCAGCGTAGGGCTAGCGGGAGGCAATGAGCAGTTCTTC. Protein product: CASSVGLAGGNEQFF. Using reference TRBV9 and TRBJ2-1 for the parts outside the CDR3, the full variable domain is DSGVTQTPKHLITATGQRVTLRCSPRSGDLSVYWYQQSLDQGLQFLIQYYNGEERAKGNILERFSAQQFPDLHSELNLSSLELGDSALYFCASSVGLAGGNEQFFGPGTRLTVL.

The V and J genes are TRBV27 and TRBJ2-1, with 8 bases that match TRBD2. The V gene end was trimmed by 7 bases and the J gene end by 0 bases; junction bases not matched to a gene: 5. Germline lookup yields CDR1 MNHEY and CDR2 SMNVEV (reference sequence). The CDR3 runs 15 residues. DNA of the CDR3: TGTGCCAGCACCCGGAGCGGGAGCTCCTACAATGAGCAGTTCTTC. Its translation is CASTRSGSSYNEQFF.

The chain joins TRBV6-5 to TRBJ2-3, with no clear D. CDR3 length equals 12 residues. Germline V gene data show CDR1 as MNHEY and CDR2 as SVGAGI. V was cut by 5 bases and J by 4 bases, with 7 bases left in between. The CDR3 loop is CASSRGADTQYF. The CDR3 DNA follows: TGTGCCAGCAGTCGCGGCGCAGATACGCAGTATTTT.

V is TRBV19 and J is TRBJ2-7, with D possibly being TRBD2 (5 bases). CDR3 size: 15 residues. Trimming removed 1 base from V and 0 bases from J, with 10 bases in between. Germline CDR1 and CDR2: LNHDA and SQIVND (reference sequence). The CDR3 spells CASSIGLALSYEQYF. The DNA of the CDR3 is TGTGCCAGTAGTATAGGGCTAGCCCTCTCCTACGAGCAGTACTTC.

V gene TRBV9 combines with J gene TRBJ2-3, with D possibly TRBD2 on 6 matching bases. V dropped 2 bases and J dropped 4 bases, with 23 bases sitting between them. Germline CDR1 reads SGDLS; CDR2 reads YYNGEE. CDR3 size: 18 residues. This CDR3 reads CASSVGGGVAKSSDTQYF. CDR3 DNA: TGTGCCAGCAGCGTGGGAGGTGGGGTAGCGAAAAGCTCAGATACGCAGTATTTT. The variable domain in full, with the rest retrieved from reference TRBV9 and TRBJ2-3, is DSGVTQTPKHLITATGQRVTLRCSPRSGDLSVYWYQQSLDQGLQFLIQYYNGEERAKGNILERFSAQQFPDLHSELNLSSLELGDSALYFCASSVGGGVAKSSDTQYFGPGTRLTVL.

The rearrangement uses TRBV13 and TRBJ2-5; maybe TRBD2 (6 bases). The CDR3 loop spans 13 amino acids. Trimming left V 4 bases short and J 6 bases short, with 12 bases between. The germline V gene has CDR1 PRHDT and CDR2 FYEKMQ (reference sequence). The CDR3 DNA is TGTGCCAGCAGCTCCCCGGAGGGAAAGACCCAGTACTTC. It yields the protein CASSSPEGKTQYF.

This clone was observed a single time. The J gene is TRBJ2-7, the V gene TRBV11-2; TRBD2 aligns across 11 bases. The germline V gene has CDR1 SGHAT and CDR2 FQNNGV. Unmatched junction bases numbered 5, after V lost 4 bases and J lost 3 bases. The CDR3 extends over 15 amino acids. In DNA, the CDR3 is TGTGCCAGCAGCTACGGGACTAGCGGATTCTACGAGCAGTACTTC. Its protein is CASSYGTSGFYEQYF.

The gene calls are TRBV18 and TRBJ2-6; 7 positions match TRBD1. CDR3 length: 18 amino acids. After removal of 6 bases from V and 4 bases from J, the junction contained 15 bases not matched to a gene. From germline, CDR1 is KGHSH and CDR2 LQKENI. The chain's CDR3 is CASSRRGKGARGANVLTF. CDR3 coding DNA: TGTGCCAGCTCGCGCCGAGGGAAGGGGGCGCGGGGGGCCAACGTCCTGACTTTC.

The CDR3 nucleotides read TGTGCCAGCAGCTCCGTCGGGATTAACCTTTACAATGAGCAGTTCTTC. This sequence encodes CASSSVGINLYNEQFF. The chain combines TRBV7-2 with TRBJ2-1; TRBD2 is a possible D gene (5 bases). CDR3 size: 16 residues. Trimming left V 4 bases short and J 4 bases short, with 17 bases between. Germline V gene sequence: CDR1 SGHTA, CDR2 FQGNSA.

The CDR3 sequence is CASSPGTGQIYGYTF. CDR3 DNA sequence: TGTGCCAGCAGTCCCGGGACAGGCCAGATCTATGGCTACACCTTC. The chain is built from TRBV28 and TRBJ1-2; 8 bases line up with TRBD1. Germline V CDR1 and CDR2: MDHEN, SYDVKM. V dropped 5 bases and J dropped 4; count of bases not matched to a gene: 9. The CDR3 totals 15 residues.

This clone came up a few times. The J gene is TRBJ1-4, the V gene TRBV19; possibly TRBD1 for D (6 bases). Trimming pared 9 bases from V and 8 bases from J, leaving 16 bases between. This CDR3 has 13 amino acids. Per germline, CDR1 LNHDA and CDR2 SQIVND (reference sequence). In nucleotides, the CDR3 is TGTGCCAGCCAACGGGACACCGGGGAAAAACTGTTTTTT. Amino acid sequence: CASQRDTGEKLFF. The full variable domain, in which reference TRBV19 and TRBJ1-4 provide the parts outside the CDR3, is DGGITQSPKYLFRKEGQNVTLSCEQNLNHDAMYWYRQDPGQGLRLIYYSQIVNDFQKGDIAEGYSVSREKKESFPLTVTSAQKNPTAFYLCASQRDTGEKLFFGSGTQLSVL.

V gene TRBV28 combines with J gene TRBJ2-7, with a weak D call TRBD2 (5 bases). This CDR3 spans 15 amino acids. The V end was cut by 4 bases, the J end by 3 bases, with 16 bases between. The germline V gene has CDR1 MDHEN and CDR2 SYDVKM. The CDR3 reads CASSSRWERNYEQYF. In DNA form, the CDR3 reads TGTGCCAGCAGTTCCCGTTGGGAGCGGAACTACGAGCAGTACTTC.

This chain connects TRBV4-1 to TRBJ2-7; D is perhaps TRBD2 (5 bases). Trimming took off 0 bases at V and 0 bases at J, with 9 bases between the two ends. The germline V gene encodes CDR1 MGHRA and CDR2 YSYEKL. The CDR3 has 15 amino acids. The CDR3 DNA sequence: TGCGCCAGCAGCCAAGACCGGGGAGCCTCCTACGAGCAGTACTTC. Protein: CASSQDRGASYEQYF.

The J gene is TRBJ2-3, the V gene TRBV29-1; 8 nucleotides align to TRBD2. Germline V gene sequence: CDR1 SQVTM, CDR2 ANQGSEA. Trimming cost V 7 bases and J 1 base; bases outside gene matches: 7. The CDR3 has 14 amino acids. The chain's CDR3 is CSARGTRGTDTQYF. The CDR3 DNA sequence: TGCAGCGCTCGGGGGACTAGGGGCACAGATACGCAGTATTTT.

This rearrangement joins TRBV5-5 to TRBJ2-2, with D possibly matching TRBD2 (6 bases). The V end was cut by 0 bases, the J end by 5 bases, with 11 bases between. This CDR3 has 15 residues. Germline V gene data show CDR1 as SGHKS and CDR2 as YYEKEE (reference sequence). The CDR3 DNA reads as TGTGCCAGCAGCTTGGTGGGACTGCGGACCGGGGAGCTGTTTTTT. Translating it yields CASSLVGLRTGELFF.

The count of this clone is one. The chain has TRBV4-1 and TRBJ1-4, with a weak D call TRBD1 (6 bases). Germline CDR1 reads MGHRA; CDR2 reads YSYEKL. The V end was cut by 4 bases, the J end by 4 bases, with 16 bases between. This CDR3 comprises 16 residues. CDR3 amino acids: CASSPLQGSLNEKLFF. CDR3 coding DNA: TGCGCCAGCAGCCCTCTACAGGGCTCCCTTAATGAAAAACTGTTTTTT.